Listed below are T cell receptor beta chains from one sample, sequenced in a study of T cell repertoires in cytomegalovirus infection. TCRdb used MiXCR to reprocess the reads, holding one entry per CDR3 protein. The top ten hold about four fifths of the sample, which has 28,000 or so distinct CDR3 sequences, about 20% seen once. Their antigens are not known. The source material was CD8+ T cells from cultured PBMCs, sampled from culture after CMV antigen stimulation. Receptors originate from a human donor in good health (CMV status not recorded). Some clones in this sample may be carry-over from other donors' samples. CDR3s include the opening cysteine and the closing phenylalanine or tryptophan. The D gene is left open where the match is weak. Clone size is stated in some rows and not others, as once, few, many or a class when expanded.

size: -
D: -
V: TRBV7-6
J: TRBJ1-1
DNA: TGTGCCAGCAGCTCAGGGGAAGGGGCGGGGACTGAAGCTTTCTTT
CDR3: CASSSGEGAGTEAFF

size: few
D: -
V: TRBV27
J: TRBJ2-4
DNA: TGTGCCAGCAGTTGGGGGAGTAGCGGCAAAAACATTCAGTACTTC
CDR3: CASSWGSSGKNIQYF

size: few
D: -
V: TRBV5-6
J: TRBJ2-7
DNA: TGTGCCAGCAGCCCCCCGGGGAACGCTTACGAGCAGTACTTC
CDR3: CASSPPGNAYEQYF

size: few
D: TRBD1
V: TRBV6-1
J: TRBJ2-1
DNA: TGTGCCAGCACTGGGACAGCCCTCAATGAGCAGTTCTTC
CDR3: CASTGTALNEQFF

size: -
D: TRBD2
V: TRBV7-2
J: TRBJ2-1
DNA: TGTGCCACCTCGCTCCGGGGCGAAGAGCGGGAGTTAGGTGAGCAGTTCTTC
CDR3: CATSLRGEERELGEQFF

size: -
D: -
V: TRBV6-2/TRBV6-3
J: TRBJ2-7
DNA: TGTGCCAGCACCCCAGACACAGGTATCTACGAGCAGTACTTC
CDR3: CASTPDTGIYEQYF

size: few
D: -
V: TRBV7-9
J: TRBJ2-7
DNA: TGTGCCAGCAGCGAGAGCGGGTTAAACAGGGAGCAGTACTTC
CDR3: CASSESGLNREQYF

size: -
D: -
V: TRBV9
J: TRBJ1-1
DNA: TGTGCCAGCAGCGTCTCGGACACGGTCGGACCTAAAGCTTTCTTT
CDR3: CASSVSDTVGPKAFF

size: few
D: TRBD2
V: TRBV6-6
J: TRBJ2-1
DNA: TGTGCCAGCAGTAAAGAGACTAGCGGGAGCTTTGAGCAGTTCTTC
CDR3: CASSKETSGSFEQFF

size: few
D: TRBD2
V: TRBV6-2/TRBV6-3
J: TRBJ2-1
DNA: TGTGCCAGCAGTTATTCGACTAGCGGGAGGAATTCTCCGCAGTTCTTC
CDR3: CASSYSTSGRNSPQFF

size: -
D: -
V: TRBV11-2
J: TRBJ2-3
DNA: TGTGCCAGCAGCTTCGGCAGTAGCACAGATACGCAGTATTTT
CDR3: CASSFGSSTDTQYF

size: -
D: -
V: TRBV7-2
J: TRBJ2-1
DNA: TGTGCCAGCAGCCCAGGGGATCACTACAATGAGCAGTTCTTC
CDR3: CASSPGDHYNEQFF

size: -
D: -
V: TRBV12-3/TRBV12-4
J: TRBJ1-1
DNA: TGTGCCAGCAGCGCGGACGCAGTGGACACTGAAGCTTTCTTT
CDR3: CASSADAVDTEAFF

size: -
D: -
V: TRBV20-1
J: TRBJ1-5
DNA: TGCAGTGCTAGCACCCAGTTCGCGAGTAGCAATCAGCCCCAGCATTTT
CDR3: CSASTQFASSNQPQHF

size: few
D: -
V: TRBV5-1
J: TRBJ2-5
DNA: TGCGCCAGCACACTGGCAGGGAAAGAGACCCAGTACTTC
CDR3: CASTLAGKETQYF

size: once
D: -
V: TRBV27
J: TRBJ2-5
DNA: TGTGCCAGCAGTTTAACAGTTAGGGAGACCCAGTACTTC
CDR3: CASSLTVRETQYF

size: -
D: TRBD2
V: TRBV6-5
J: TRBJ2-1
DNA: TGTGCCAGCAGCCGAGGACTAGTCGATGAGCAGTTCTTC
CDR3: CASSRGLVDEQFF

size: few
D: -
V: TRBV4-2
J: TRBJ2-1
DNA: TGTGCCAGCAGCCAAGTGTCCGGAACCTACAATGAGCAGTTCTTC
CDR3: CASSQVSGTYNEQFF

size: many
D: TRBD2
V: TRBV7-2
J: TRBJ2-7
DNA: TGTGCCAGCAGCTTAAGACTAGCGGGAGGGTTATACGAGCAGTACTTC
CDR3: CASSLRLAGGLYEQYF

size: -
D: -
V: TRBV20-1
J: TRBJ1-2
DNA: TGCAGTGCTAGAGAGCTTACCGGGACGTCGGGCTACACCTTC
CDR3: CSARELTGTSGYTF

size: -
D: -
V: TRBV7-2
J: TRBJ2-2
DNA: TGTGCCAGCAGCTTAGGGCTCACAGGGTGGACCGGGGAGCTGTTTTTT
CDR3: CASSLGLTGWTGELFF

size: -
D: -
V: TRBV12-3/TRBV12-4
J: TRBJ1-1
DNA: TGTGCCAGCACGGCGGTGGGGGTGTCGGACACTGAAGCTTTCTTT
CDR3: CASTAVGVSDTEAFF

size: many
D: TRBD2
V: TRBV7-2
J: TRBJ2-1
DNA: TGTGCCAGCAGCTTAAGGACTAGCGGGAGGGTAGGCAATGAGCAGTTCTTC
CDR3: CASSLRTSGRVGNEQFF

size: few
D: -
V: TRBV6-6
J: TRBJ2-7
DNA: TGTCCCAGCAGTTCCAGGGTCTACGAGCAGTACTTC
CDR3: CPSSSRVYEQYF

size: -
D: -
V: TRBV4-1
J: TRBJ2-2
DNA: TGCGCCAGCAGCCTAGGACCTGTCACCGGGGAGCTGTTTTTT
CDR3: CASSLGPVTGELFF

size: once
D: TRBD2
V: TRBV5-6
J: TRBJ2-4
DNA: TGTGCCAGCAGCTTGGGTATGGTAGCGGGGCGGGAAAACATTCAGTACTTC
CDR3: CASSLGMVAGRENIQYF